Described below is a single TCR beta chain sequence and its context. The antigen is not known. Trimming shortened V by 0 bases and J by 11 bases, and 20 bases separated the two germline ends. The CDR3 has 15 residues. The V gene's germline CDR1 is SGHDT and CDR2 YYEEEE. This specimen comes from a study of regulatory T cells in long-lasting Graves disease. Findings and caveats of the study: Preferential use of TRBV28, TRBJ1-2 and TRBJ2-5 was seen in persistent disease. Since the sample size was small, accuracy may have been reduced.

As to time point: newly diagnosed GD, antithyroid drugs for less than 3 months. From PBMCs, RNA was extracted and then used to make the TCR library. Construction of the TCR beta libraries employed iRepertoire HTBI primers in conjunction with Arm-PCR of CDR3 regions. Using its own MiXCR run on the multiplex PCR reads, TCRdb lists one record per CDR3 protein. This repertoire shows 400,000 to 450,000 distinct CDR3 sequences, roughly 15% found once; its top ten account for approximately 11%. These same data were also listed under a study on T cells in Graves' hyperthyroidism and ophthalmopathy. From that report: When the TCR CDR3 underwent first-round RT-PCR, the HTBI primer set was used.

The genes are TRBV5-6 and TRBJ1-1; perhaps TRBD1 as D (5 bases). This specimen was peripheral blood mononuclear cells (PBMCs), taken at new diagnosis, from a patient treated with antithyroid drugs. This TCR was recovered from a woman in her twenties or thirties with Graves disease. The CDR3 loop reads CASSLEPPGQGDAFF. In nucleotides, the CDR3 is TGTGCCAGCAGCTTGGAACCGCCGGGGCAGGGCGACGCTTTCTTT.